Listed here are 2 T cell receptor beta chains from one sample, sequenced in a study of T cells in Graves' hyperthyroidism and ophthalmopathy. Authors of the study amplified TCR beta CDR3 regions from RNA transcripts. RT-PCR in the first round (using the HTBI primer set) targeted the TCR CDR3. TCRdb re-derived calls from the multiplex PCR reads in MiXCR, one entry per CDR3 protein. This sample has 250,000 to 300,000 distinct CDR3 sequences, with just over 14% found just once. Material: blood. The source is a middle-aged woman with Graves' hyperthyroidism that later progressed to Graves' ophthalmopathy.

A remark on this clonotype: Just one base apart from a much larger clone, this may be a read error. Here the CDR3 reads CASRQKFTGELLF. CDR3 DNA: TGTGCCAGCAGACAGAAATTCACCGGGGAGCTGCTTTTT. The chain carries TRBV2 and TRBJ2-2; a weak D match, TRBD2 (5 bases). This CDR3 comprises 13 residues. Germline V lookup: CDR1 SNHLY, CDR2 FYNNEI.

At least ten counts were recorded for this clonotype. This chain connects TRBV3-1 to TRBJ2-1; D is possibly TRBD2 (6 bases). The length of the CDR3 is 15 residues. V was clipped by 2 bases and J by 3 bases, with 11 bases between them. Germline V gene data show CDR1 as LGHDT and CDR2 as YNNKEL (reference sequence). CDR3 loop: CASSQRVADYNEQFF. DNA for the CDR3: TGTGCCAGCAGCCAAAGGGTAGCGGACTACAATGAGCAGTTCTTC.